This TCR beta chain comes out of a study of radiotherapy plus CTLA-4 blockade in lung cancer. Study-wide background: There were objective responses in 18% of patients, and around 31% had disease control.

TCRdb keeps only in-frame clones here, not all; method: immunoSEQ multiplex PCR. Among some 51,000 clones listed, roughly 83% were seen once. Study findings and constraints: Clones derived from tumor TCRs expanded in blood after radiotherapy plus ipilimumab.

This CDR3 has 13 amino acids. Trimming cost V 3 bases and J 1 base, with 6 bases left between them. Per the germline V gene, CDR1 is SGHTA and CDR2 is FQGNSA. A word on this clone: Its antigen is not identified.

CTLA-4 blockade with ipilimumab, together with focal radiation, was given to patients with chemo-refractory metastatic non-small-cell lung cancer. The sequence derives from a human donor with non-small cell lung cancer who had a complete response to radiotherapy plus ipilimumab. Material: peripheral blood, obtained from a patient treated with radiotherapy plus ipilimumab. V and J are TRBV7-2 and TRBJ1-1; no reliable D call. CDR3 coding DNA: TGTGCCAGCAGCTTTCAGGAGAACACTGAAGCTTTCTTT. This encodes CASSFQENTEAFF.